This TCR beta chain originates from a study of regulatory T cells in long-lasting Graves disease. About the research overall: The study counted Graves' disease as persistent given over 5 years of antithyroid drugs and positive TSH receptor antibodies.

Researchers made TCR beta libraries by using iRepertoire HTBI primers and running Arm-PCR on CDR3 regions. TCRdb independently ran MiXCR on the multiplex PCR reads; one entry per CDR3 protein. Among under 500,000 distinct CDR3 sequences listed, less than 25% were seen once. This clonotype was detected ten times or more. Its cognate antigen is unknown. Study-wide results and limits: Relative to newly diagnosed Graves' patients, persistent ones had lower TCR diversity. A limited number of samples was an acknowledged limitation.

The time point: persistent/refractory GD, antithyroid drugs over 5 years with positive TRAb. RNA extracted from PBMCs served as the sequencing template. The germline CDR1 and CDR2 sequences are LNHDA and SQIVND (reference sequence). The V and J ends lost 4 bases and 1 base respectively, with 7 bases between them. The CDR3 extends over 13 amino acids. The sequence was obtained from a female donor with Graves disease. The J gene is TRBJ1-1, the V gene TRBV19; D remains unclear. The sample was peripheral blood mononuclear cells (PBMCs), taken when the disease was refractory, from a patient treated with antithyroid drugs. CDR3 region: CASSSLTNTEAFF. In DNA, the CDR3 is TGTGCCAGTAGTAGTCTGACGAACACTGAAGCTTTCTTT.